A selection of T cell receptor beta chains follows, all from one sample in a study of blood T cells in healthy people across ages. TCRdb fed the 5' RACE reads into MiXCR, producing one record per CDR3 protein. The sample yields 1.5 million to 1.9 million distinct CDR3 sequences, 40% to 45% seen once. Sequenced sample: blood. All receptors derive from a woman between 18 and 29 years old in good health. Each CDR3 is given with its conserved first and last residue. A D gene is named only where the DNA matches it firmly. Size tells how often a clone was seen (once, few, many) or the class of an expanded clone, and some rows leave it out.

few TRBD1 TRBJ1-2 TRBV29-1 CSAWDSYGYTF TGCAGCGCTTGGGACAGCTATGGCTACACCTTC
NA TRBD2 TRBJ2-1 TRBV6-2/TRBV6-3 CANNPGLGAYNEQFF TGTGCCAACAACCCTGGACTAGGAGCCTACAATGAGCAGTTCTTC
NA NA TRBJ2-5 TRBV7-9 CASSSSGALQYF TGTGCCAGCAGCTCCTCAGGGGCCCTCCAGTACTTC
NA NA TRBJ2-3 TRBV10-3 CAISEDNARDTQYF TGTGCCATCAGTGAGGACAACGCTCGGGATACGCAGTATTTT
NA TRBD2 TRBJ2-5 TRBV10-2 CASSESGLVIDEWETQYF TGCGCCAGCAGTGAGTCGGGACTAGTAATCGATGAGTGGGAGACCCAGTACTTC
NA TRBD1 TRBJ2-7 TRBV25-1 CASSEFGNRGRSYEQYF TGTGCCAGCAGTGAATTCGGGAACAGGGGGCGTTCCTACGAGCAGTACTTC
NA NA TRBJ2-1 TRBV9 CASSVEEGLNANEQFF TGTGCCAGCAGCGTAGAAGAGGGATTGAATGCCAATGAGCAGTTCTTC
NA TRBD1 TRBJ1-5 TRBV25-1 CASSSQGSQPQHF TGTGCCAGCAGTTCACAGGGGAGTCAGCCCCAGCATTTT
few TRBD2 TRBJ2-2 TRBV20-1 CSARDSGGSTGELFF TGCAGTGCTAGAGATAGCGGGGGGTCCACCGGGGAGCTGTTTTTT
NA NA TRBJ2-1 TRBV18 CASPPSASEYNEQFF TGTGCCAGCCCACCAAGCGCTAGCGAATACAATGAGCAGTTCTTC
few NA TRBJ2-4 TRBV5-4 CASSLEQEQYF TGTGCCAGCAGCTTGGAGCAGGAGCAGTACTTC
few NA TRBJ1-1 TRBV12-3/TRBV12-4 CASSDPGRRGVAFF TGTGCCAGCAGTGATCCGGGACGCCGCGGTGTTGCTTTCTTT
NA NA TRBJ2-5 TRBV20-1 CSALDLQETQYF TGCAGTGCCCTAGACCTCCAAGAGACCCAGTACTTC
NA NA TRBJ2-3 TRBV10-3 CAISGDLSLDTQYF TGTGCCATCAGCGGGGACTTATCCTTAGATACGCAGTATTTT
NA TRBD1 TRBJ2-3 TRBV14 CASSQVLGTGSDTQYF TGTGCCAGCAGCCAAGTCCTCGGGACAGGGTCAGATACGCAGTATTTT
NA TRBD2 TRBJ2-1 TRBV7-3 CASSPGLVSYNEQFF TGTGCCAGCAGCCCTGGACTAGTGAGTTACAATGAGCAGTTCTTC
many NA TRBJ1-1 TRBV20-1 CSARGPGKAFF TGCAGTGCTAGAGGCCCAGGGAAAGCTTTCTTT
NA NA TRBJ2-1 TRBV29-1 CSVEDPASVTQFF TGCAGTGTTGAAGATCCGGCTAGTGTGACCCAGTTCTTC
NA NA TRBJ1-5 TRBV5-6 CASSLVRGRLHF TGTGCCAGCAGCTTGGTTCGGGGACGTTTGCATTTT
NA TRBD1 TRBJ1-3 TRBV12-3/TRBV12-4 CASSTSTGGKAGNTIYF TGTGCCAGCAGTACTTCTACAGGGGGTAAAGCTGGAAACACCATATATTTT
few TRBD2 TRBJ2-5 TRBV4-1 CASSPSAGGLVQETQYF TGCGCCAGCAGCCCGTCAGCGGGGGGTCTCGTCCAAGAGACCCAGTACTTC
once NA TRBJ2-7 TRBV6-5 CASIRAQDYSYEQYF TGTGCCAGCATCCGGGCGCAGGATTACTCCTACGAGCAGTACTTC
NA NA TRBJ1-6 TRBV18 CASSPLAWGGNSPLHF TGTGCCAGCTCACCACTCGCTTGGGGAGGGAATTCACCCCTCCACTTT
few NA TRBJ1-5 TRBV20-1 CSATSLLKGSNQPQHF TGCAGTGCTACCTCCCTGCTAAAGGGGAGCAATCAGCCCCAGCATTTT
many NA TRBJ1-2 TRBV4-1 CASSQEGYLDNYGYTF TGCGCCAGCAGCCAAGAAGGCTATCTGGATAACTATGGCTACACCTTC
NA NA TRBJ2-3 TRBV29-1 CSVELVADGADTQYF TGCAGCGTTGAACTGGTAGCCGACGGGGCAGATACGCAGTATTTT
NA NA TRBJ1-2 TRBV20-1 CSARVDIYGWNYGYTF TGCAGTGCTAGAGTGGACATTTACGGCTGGAACTATGGCTACACCTTC
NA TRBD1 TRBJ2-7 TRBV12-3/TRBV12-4 CATSQGAPTYEQYF TGTGCCACCTCTCAGGGGGCCCCGACCTACGAGCAGTACTTC
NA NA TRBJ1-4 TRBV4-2 CASSQDRTGEKLFF TGTGCCAGCAGCCAAGATCGGACTGGAGAAAAACTGTTTTTT
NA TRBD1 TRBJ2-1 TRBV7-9 CASSRGQGDAEQFF TGTGCCAGCAGCCGGGGACAGGGTGACGCCGAGCAGTTCTTC
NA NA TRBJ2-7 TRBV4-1 CASSLGQNQYF TGCGCCAGCAGCCTTGGACAGAATCAGTACTTC
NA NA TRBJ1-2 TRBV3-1 CASSQDLVVTAYGYTF TGTGCCAGCAGCCAAGATCTAGTCGTGACAGCCTATGGCTACACCTTC
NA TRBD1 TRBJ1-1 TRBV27 CASSLLTGLAEAFF TGTGCCAGCAGTTTATTGACAGGGCTCGCTGAAGCTTTCTTT
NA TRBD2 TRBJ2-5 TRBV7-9 CASSLIGGGVQETQYF TGTGCCAGCAGCTTAATCGGCGGGGGAGTACAAGAGACCCAGTACTTC
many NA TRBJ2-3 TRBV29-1 CSVGGRNTDTQYF TGCAGCGTTGGTGGGAGAAACACAGATACGCAGTATTTT
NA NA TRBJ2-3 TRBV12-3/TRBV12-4 CASSSLQDVQYF TGTGCCAGCAGCTCCTTACAAGATGTGCAGTATTTT
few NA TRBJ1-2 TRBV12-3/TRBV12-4 CASSPQGPAYGYTF TGTGCCAGCAGTCCACAGGGTCCAGCCTATGGCTACACCTTC
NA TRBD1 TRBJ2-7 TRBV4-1 CASSPHLGQGETYEQYF TGCGCCAGCAGCCCCCACCTTGGACAGGGGGAAACCTACGAGCAGTACTTC
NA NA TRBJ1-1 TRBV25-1 CASSEAGPGREAFF TGTGCCAGCAGTGAGGCCGGCCCTGGGCGTGAAGCTTTCTTT
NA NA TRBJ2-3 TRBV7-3 CASAWSPHSTDTQYF TGTGCCAGCGCATGGAGCCCCCATAGCACAGATACGCAGTATTTT